These 13 T cell receptor beta chains share one sample of origin, sequenced in a study of identical twins. TCRdb reanalysed the 5' RACE reads using MiXCR and keeps one entry per CDR3 protein. The sample records over 200,000 distinct CDR3 sequences, 10% to 13% being singletons. Input material: memory T cells sorted from blood. All receptors derive from a man aged 50 or older in good health.

This clonotype occurred many times. The chain uses TRBV5-1 and TRBJ1-3; D is perhaps TRBD1 (6 bases). V shed 4 bases and J shed 0 bases, with 11 bases lying between them. The CDR3 extends over 15 amino acids. Germline loops: CDR1 SGHRS, CDR2 YFSETQ. CDR3 protein: CASSRGDSSGNTIYF. CDR3 DNA sequence: TGCGCCAGCAGCAGGGGGGATAGCTCTGGAAACACCATATATTTT. Full variable domain (missing parts from reference TRBV5-1 and TRBJ1-3): KAGVTQTPRYLIKTRGQQVTLSCSPISGHRSVSWYQQTPGQGLQFLFEYFSETQRNKGNFPGRFSGRQFSNSRSEMNVSTLELGDSALYLCASSRGDSSGNTIYFGEGSWLTVV.

This rearrangement joins TRBV6-2 or TRBV6-3 to TRBJ2-5; possible D gene TRBD1, 6 bases. The CDR3 covers 14 residues. The ends were cut back, 2 bases at V and 4 bases at J, with 11 bases in the middle. Per germline, CDR1 MNHEY and CDR2 SVGEGT. CDR3 sequence reads: CASSYVGGRETQYF. The CDR3 coding sequence is TGTGCCAGCAGTTACGTAGGGGGACGAGAGACCCAGTACTTC.

This clonotype was picked up many times. The V and J genes are TRBV12-3 or TRBV12-4 and TRBJ1-1, with TRBD1 as a possible D gene (5 bases). With 6 bases removed from V and 0 bases from J, the gap between germline ends came to 14 bases. The CDR3 has 15 residues. CDR3 DNA sequence: TGTGCCAGCAGATCCAACCAGGGTTTGAACACTGAAGCTTTCTTT. This encodes CASRSNQGLNTEAFF.

In this sample, this clonotype turned up a few times. This chain uses TRBV28 with TRBJ1-5; 11 bases match TRBD1. CDR1 MDHEN and CDR2 SYDVKM come from the germline V gene. The CDR3 consists of 15 residues. V gave up 6 bases and J gave up 6 bases; unmatched junction bases: 7. CDR3 bases: TGTGCCAGCAGCTCGGGACAGGGGGACTTTCAGCCCCAGCATTTT. Amino acids: CASSSGQGDFQPQHF.

This clonotype was observed a handful of times. The chain combines TRBV11-1 with TRBJ2-7; TRBD2 agrees at 10 bases. The trim removed 0 bases at V and 0 bases at J, leaving 8 bases unmatched. The CDR3 covers 18 residues. Germline values: CDR1 SGHAT, CDR2 FQDESV (reference sequence). CDR3 sequence reads: CASSLASSGRKNSYEQYF. The CDR3 region has the DNA TGTGCCAGCAGCTTAGCTTCTAGCGGGAGAAAGAACTCCTACGAGCAGTACTTC.

This clonotype was picked up many times. This sequence joins TRBV5-1 and TRBJ2-3; weak D call: TRBD1 (7 bases). The germline V gene encodes CDR1 SGHRS and CDR2 YFSETQ. CDR3 size: 12 residues. With 3 bases removed from V and 6 bases from J, the gap between germline ends came to 8 bases. As DNA, the CDR3 is TGCGCCAGCAGCTCAGGGGGGGATACGCAGTATTTT. Translation gives CASSSGGDTQYF.

This clonotype was seen more than once but under ten times. V is TRBV6-6 and J is TRBJ2-7; TRBD1 or TRBD2 may be the D gene (6 bases each). In germline, CDR1 is MNHNY, CDR2 SVGAGI (reference sequence). The germline V and J ends were trimmed by 5 bases and 3 bases, with 8 bases remaining between them. The CDR3 sequence is 12 residues long. CDR3 protein: CASSEGGYEQYF. CDR3 bases: TGTGCCAGCAGTGAGGGGGGCTACGAGCAGTACTTC.

The chain has TRBV20-1 and TRBJ2-4; D may be TRBD1 or TRBD2 (6 bases each). The CDR3 is 16 amino acids. Germline V lookup: CDR1 DFQATT, CDR2 SNEGSKA (reference sequence). The V gene lost 4 bases and the J gene lost 5 bases, with 21 bases spanning the gap. The CDR3 DNA reads as TGCAGTGCTATCCCAAACGGTGGGGGGCCCCAAAACATTCAGTACTTC. Residues: CSAIPNGGGPQNIQYF.

This clonotype was found many times. This chain links TRBV11-2 with TRBJ1-1, with no clear D. V was cut by 6 bases and J by 0 bases, with 5 bases left in between. The germline V gene encodes CDR1 SGHAT and CDR2 FQNNGV. The CDR3 length is 12 residues. The CDR3 here is CASSRLNTEAFF. The CDR3 coding sequence is TGTGCCAGCAGTCGTCTGAACACTGAAGCTTTCTTT.

This clonotype was detected ten times or more. The chain is built from TRBV24-1 and TRBJ2-1; 10 positions agree with TRBD2. Germline trimming cut 9 bases from V and 5 bases from J; bases unmatched to any gene: 9. The germline CDR1 and CDR2 sequences are KGHDR and SFDVKD. This CDR3 is 15 amino acids long. CDR3 residues: CATVNSGGPDNEQFF. The CDR3 coding sequence is TGTGCCACCGTAAATAGCGGGGGGCCCGACAATGAGCAGTTCTTC.

This clonotype was counted many times. The genes are TRBV7-8 and TRBJ2-1, with 8 positions matching TRBD1. Germline values: CDR1 SGHVS, CDR2 FQNEAQ. The CDR3 extends over 14 amino acids. The trim removed 5 bases at V and 6 bases at J, leaving 6 bases unmatched. The CDR3, as DNA: TGTGCCAGCAGCCGAGAGGACAGGGCCAATGAGCAGTTCTTC. Protein sequence: CASSREDRANEQFF.

This clonotype was counted a few times. V gene TRBV3-1 combines with J gene TRBJ2-7; a possible D gene is TRBD1 (6 bases). This CDR3 has 13 residues. Looked up from germline, CDR1 is LGHDT and CDR2 is YNNKEL (reference sequence). Trimming took off 4 bases at V and 6 bases at J, with 13 bases between the two ends. CDR3 sequence (DNA): TGTGCCAGCAGCCGAAAGGGGGAAGGCGAGCAGTACTTC. Residues: CASSRKGEGEQYF.

This clonotype was detected only a few times. The V gene is TRBV24-1, the J gene TRBJ2-1, with D perhaps matching TRBD2 (6 bases). The CDR3 totals 12 residues. Deletions cut 4 bases from V and 9 bases from J, with 9 bases between. Germline CDR1 and CDR2: KGHDR and SFDVKD. CDR3 residues: CATSDPRGEQFF. Here the CDR3 DNA reads TGTGCCACCAGTGACCCGCGGGGTGAGCAGTTCTTC.